This TCR beta chain was sequenced in a study of T cells after somatic rescue of genetic block. This CDR3 comprises 15 residues. Germline trimming cut 1 base from V and 5 bases from J; bases unmatched to any gene: 5. CDR1 and CDR2 (germline): SEHNR, FQNEAQ (reference sequence). The repertoire was sequenced with immunoSEQ multiplex PCR; TCRdb's copy has only in-frame clones and lacks some. The data contain some 10,000 clones, around 67% of them singletons. V and J are TRBV7-9 and TRBJ2-4; TRBD2 matches at 7 bases. Material for sequencing was peripheral blood mononuclear cells (PBMCs). This TCR came from a boy between 10 and 17 years old. Here the CDR3 reads CASSLGGGSENIQYF. In DNA, the CDR3 is TGTGCCAGCAGCTTAGGGGGCGGGAGTGAAAACATTCAGTACTTC.